This T cell receptor (beta chain) was profiled in a study of blood T cell repertoires in COVID-19. The wider study: Italy, Spain and the United States were the sources of the convalescent and acute COVID-19 samples. The cDNA or gDNA used as material had been derived from T cells, B-cell-depleted T cells, or PBMCs.

Per the study methods: Amplification from reference gene primers served as the basis for estimated nucleated cell counts. Profiled with immunoSEQ multiplex PCR; TCRdb holds only in-frame clones, not every one. From that table come the V and J calls and clone size; the DNA was used to work out D and trimming. The repertoire holds 70,000 to 100,000 clones, with roughly nine tenths as singletons. A few counts support this clone. The source is a man in his forties or fifties with COVID-19, enrolled during active disease. The sample consisted of peripheral blood.

Here the CDR3 DNA reads TGTGCCAGCAGCATTCTAACTAACTATGGCTACACCTTC. Protein product: CASSILTNYGYTF. This chain links TRBV7-9 with TRBJ1-2; no definite D call. This CDR3 region has 13 residues. The V and J ends lost 5 bases and 0 bases respectively, with 7 bases between them. From germline, CDR1 is SEHNR and CDR2 FQNEAQ (reference sequence). Together with reference TRBV7-9 and TRBJ1-2, the CDR3 gives the full variable domain: DTGVSQNPRHKITKRGQNVTFRCDPISEHNRLYWYRQTLGQGPEFLTYFQNEAQLEKSRLLSDRFSAERPKGSFSTLEIQRTEQGDSAMYLCASSILTNYGYTFGSGTRLTVV.